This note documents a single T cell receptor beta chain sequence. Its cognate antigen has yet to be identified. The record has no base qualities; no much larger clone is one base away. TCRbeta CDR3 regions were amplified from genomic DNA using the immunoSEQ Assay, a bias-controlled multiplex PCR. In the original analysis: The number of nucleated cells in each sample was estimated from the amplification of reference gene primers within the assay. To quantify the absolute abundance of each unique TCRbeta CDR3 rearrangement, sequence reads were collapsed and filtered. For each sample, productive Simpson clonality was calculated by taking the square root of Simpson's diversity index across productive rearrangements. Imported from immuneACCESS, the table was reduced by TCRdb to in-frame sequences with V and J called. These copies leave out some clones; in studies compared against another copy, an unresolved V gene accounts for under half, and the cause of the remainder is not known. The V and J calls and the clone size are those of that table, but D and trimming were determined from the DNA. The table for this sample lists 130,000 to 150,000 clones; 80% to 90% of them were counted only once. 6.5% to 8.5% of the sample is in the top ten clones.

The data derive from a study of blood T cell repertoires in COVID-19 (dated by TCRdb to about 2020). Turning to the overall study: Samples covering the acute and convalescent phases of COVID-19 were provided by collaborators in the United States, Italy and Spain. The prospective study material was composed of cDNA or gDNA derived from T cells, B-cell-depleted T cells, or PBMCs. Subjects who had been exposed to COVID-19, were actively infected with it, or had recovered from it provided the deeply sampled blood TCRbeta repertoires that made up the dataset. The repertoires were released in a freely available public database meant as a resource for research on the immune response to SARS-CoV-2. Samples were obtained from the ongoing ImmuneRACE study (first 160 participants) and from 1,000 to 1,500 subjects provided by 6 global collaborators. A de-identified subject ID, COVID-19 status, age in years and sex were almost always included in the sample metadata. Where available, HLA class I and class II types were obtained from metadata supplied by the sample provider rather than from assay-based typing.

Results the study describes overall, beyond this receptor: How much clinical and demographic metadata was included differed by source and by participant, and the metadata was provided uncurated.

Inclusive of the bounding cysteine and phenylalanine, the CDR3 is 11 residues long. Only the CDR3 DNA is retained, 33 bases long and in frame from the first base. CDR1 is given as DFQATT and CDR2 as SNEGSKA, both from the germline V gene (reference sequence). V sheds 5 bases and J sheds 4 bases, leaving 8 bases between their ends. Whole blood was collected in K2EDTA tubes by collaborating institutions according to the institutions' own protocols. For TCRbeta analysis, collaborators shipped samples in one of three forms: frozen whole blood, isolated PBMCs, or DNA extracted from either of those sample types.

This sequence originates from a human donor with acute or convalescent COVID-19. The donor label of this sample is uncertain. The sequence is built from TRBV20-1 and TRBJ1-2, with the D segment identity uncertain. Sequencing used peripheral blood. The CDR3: CSASGSYGYTF. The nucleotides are TGCAGTGCTTCCGGGTCCTATGGCTACACCTTC.